The TCR beta chain described here comes from a study of shared clonotypes between healthy human individuals. This was a deep-level run. In the authors' methods: Junction-only sequences without quality scores were provided by ImmunoSEQ, so filtering was different. Only in-frame clones appear in the TCRdb table, and some are missing; sequencing was by immunoSEQ multiplex PCR. That table supplies the V and J calls and clone size; D and trimming were determined from the DNA. In the table there are around 2.5 million clones, 90% to 95% of which are singletons. The CDR3 length is 14 residues. Germline V lookup: CDR1 MDHEN, CDR2 SYDVKM. V lost 6 bases to trimming and J lost 3 bases; unmatched junction nucleotides: 2.

The sequence came from a man aged 18-30 years in good health. Some clones in this sample may be carry-over from other donors' samples. Sequencing was performed on naive CD4+ T cells from PBMCs. The sample's subset: CD45RA+ positively selected. The chain couples TRBV28 to TRBJ2-7; 13 nucleotides align to TRBD2. This chain's CDR3 is CASSGTSGIYEQYF. CDR3 sequence (DNA): TGTGCCAGCAGCGGGACTAGCGGGATCTACGAGCAGTACTTC.